These T cell receptor beta chains were read from a single sample in a study of cytomegalovirus exposure and HLA in healthy donors. The protocol was immunoSEQ multiplex PCR, while the TCRdb copy is restricted to in-frame clones and leaves out a portion. The sample lists 93,000 or so clones; approximately 64% were seen once. Sequenced sample: PBMCs. Receptor source: a woman aged 50 to 60 in good health and CMV-seronegative. Both conserved end residues are part of each CDR3. D genes are given only for firm matches. Size values are once, few and many counts, or a class for expanded clones, and some rows have none.

CASSLGGSSYNSPLHF | TGTGCCAGCAGCTTGGGTGGGAGCTCCTATAATTCACCCCTCCACTTT | TRBV5-4 | NA | TRBJ1-6 | NA
CASSSSSYEQYF | TGTGCCAGCTCATCGAGCTCCTACGAGCAGTACTTC | TRBV18 | once | TRBJ2-7 | NA
CASSQEVDSPMGNIQYF | TGCGCCAGCAGCCAAGAGGTAGACTCCCCCATGGGTAACATTCAGTACTTC | TRBV4-3 | NA | TRBJ2-4 | NA
CASSLLSGGSYEQYF | TGTGCCAGCAGCTTATTATCCGGCGGCTCCTACGAGCAGTACTTC | TRBV7-9 | few | TRBJ2-7 | NA
CASSTGGRNSPLHF | TGTGCCAGTAGTACGGGGGGCAGGAATTCACCCCTCCACTTT | TRBV19 | NA | TRBJ1-6 | NA
CSVRGSNRLGNEQFF | TGCAGCGTTCGCGGGTCTAATAGATTGGGTAATGAGCAGTTCTTC | TRBV29-1 | NA | TRBJ2-1 | NA
CASSLPSGYGYTF | TGTGCCAGCAGCCTACCTTCCGGCTATGGCTACACCTTC | TRBV28 | NA | TRBJ1-2 | NA
CASSPPSGSEETQYF | TGTGCCAGCTCACCTCCTAGCGGGTCGGAAGAGACCCAGTACTTC | TRBV18 | NA | TRBJ2-5 | TRBD2
CASSPGLADTYEQYF | TGTGCCAGCTCACCTGGACTAGCAGACACCTACGAGCAGTACTTC | TRBV18 | NA | TRBJ2-7 | TRBD2
CAISVQTGDGANVLTF | TGTGCCATCAGTGTACAAACAGGGGACGGGGCCAACGTCCTGACTTTC | TRBV10-3 | few | TRBJ2-6 | TRBD1
CASQRQVTGNTIYF | TGTGCCAGTCAACGACAGGTTACAGGAAACACCATATATTTT | TRBV19 | NA | TRBJ1-3 | NA
CASASPSGVTDTQYF | TGTGCCAGCGCCTCCCCTAGCGGGGTCACAGATACGCAGTATTTT | TRBV6-1 | few | TRBJ2-3 | TRBD2
CASSLGGQYNEQFF | TGTGCCAGCAGCTTGGGTGGGCAGTACAATGAGCAGTTCTTC | TRBV7-2 | NA | TRBJ2-1 | NA
CASSITSGVTGELFF | TGTGCCAGCAGCATAACCTCAGGTGTCACCGGGGAGCTGTTTTTT | TRBV28 | NA | TRBJ2-2 | NA
CARSPPDRVTGELFF | TGTGCCAGAAGCCCCCCGGACAGGGTAACCGGGGAGCTGTTTTTT | TRBV7-5 | NA | TRBJ2-2 | NA
CASNRLAGPGAQYF | TGTGCCAGCAATAGACTAGCGGGGCCTGGGGCGCAGTATTTT | TRBV2 | few | TRBJ2-3 | TRBD2